Listed below are T cell receptor beta chains from one sample, sequenced in a study of blood T cell repertoires in COVID-19. The repertoire was sequenced with immunoSEQ multiplex PCR; TCRdb's copy has only in-frame clones and lacks some. Found here are tens of thousands of clones, 80% to 90% of them singletons; the top ten hold about 9.8%. Source material: peripheral blood. These receptors were obtained from a human donor in a cohort sampled during active COVID-19. Both conserved end residues are part of each CDR3. The order of the fields is V gene, D gene, clone size, J gene, CDR3 protein, CDR3 DNA. A D gene is named only where the DNA matches it firmly. Expanded clones get a size class; other rows say once, few or many, or leave the size out.

v_call: TRBV18
d_call: TRBD1
clone_size: NA
j_call: TRBJ1-1
cdr3_aa: CASSPAGTGRRDTEAFF
cdr3_nt: TGTGCCAGCTCACCAGCCGGGACAGGGAGACGGGACACTGAAGCTTTCTTT

v_call: TRBV5-4
d_call: TRBD2
clone_size: NA
j_call: TRBJ2-7
cdr3_aa: CASSSGVAGVSEQYF
cdr3_nt: TGTGCCAGCAGCTCCGGGGTAGCGGGAGTTTCAGAGCAGTACTTC

v_call: TRBV5-4
d_call: NA
clone_size: few
j_call: TRBJ1-5
cdr3_aa: CASSLRRDLSNQPQHF
cdr3_nt: TGTGCCAGCAGCTTGCGGCGAGACTTGAGCAATCAGCCCCAGCATTTT

v_call: TRBV6-5
d_call: NA
clone_size: NA
j_call: TRBJ1-5
cdr3_aa: CASSLGRGDQPQHF
cdr3_nt: TGTGCCAGCAGCCTGGGACGGGGGGATCAGCCCCAGCATTTT

v_call: TRBV24-1
d_call: NA
clone_size: NA
j_call: TRBJ2-1
cdr3_aa: CATSDPTRDFHNEQFF
cdr3_nt: TGTGCCACCAGTGACCCTACCCGGGACTTCCACAATGAGCAGTTCTTC

v_call: TRBV2
d_call: NA
clone_size: once
j_call: TRBJ2-6
cdr3_aa: CASTGSLSGANVLTF
cdr3_nt: TGTGCCAGCACGGGTAGCCTCTCTGGGGCCAACGTCCTGACTTTC

v_call: TRBV28
d_call: TRBD1
clone_size: NA
j_call: TRBJ1-1
cdr3_aa: CASSPPAPGQPRPEAFF
cdr3_nt: TGTGCCAGCAGTCCTCCCGCGCCGGGACAGCCTCGCCCTGAAGCTTTCTTT

v_call: TRBV25-1
d_call: NA
clone_size: NA
j_call: TRBJ2-7
cdr3_aa: CASSDQGTGQYF
cdr3_nt: TGTGCCAGCAGTGATCAGGGTACGGGGCAGTACTTC

v_call: TRBV28
d_call: NA
clone_size: NA
j_call: TRBJ1-5
cdr3_aa: CASSPTKGVHQPQHF
cdr3_nt: TGTGCCAGCAGTCCCACTAAGGGGGTCCATCAGCCCCAGCATTTT

v_call: TRBV30
d_call: TRBD1
clone_size: NA
j_call: TRBJ2-7
cdr3_aa: CAWSVGQGYEQYF
cdr3_nt: TGTGCCTGGAGTGTTGGACAGGGATACGAGCAGTACTTC

v_call: TRBV5-1
d_call: NA
clone_size: NA
j_call: TRBJ2-5
cdr3_aa: CASSSASGSAQYF
cdr3_nt: TGCGCCAGCAGCTCCGCCTCCGGGTCTGCCCAGTACTTC

v_call: TRBV7-2
d_call: NA
clone_size: NA
j_call: TRBJ1-3
cdr3_aa: CASSLAHPGYGNTIYF
cdr3_nt: TGTGCCAGCAGCTTAGCCCATCCAGGGTATGGAAACACCATATATTTT

v_call: TRBV30
d_call: NA
clone_size: few
j_call: TRBJ1-6
cdr3_aa: CAWSPTSAPLHF
cdr3_nt: TGTGCCTGGAGCCCCACTTCGGCACCCCTCCACTTT

v_call: TRBV9
d_call: TRBD2
clone_size: NA
j_call: TRBJ2-2
cdr3_aa: CASSVKRERPNTGELFF
cdr3_nt: TGTGCCAGCAGCGTAAAGCGGGAGAGACCGAACACCGGGGAGCTGTTTTTT

v_call: TRBV4-1
d_call: TRBD2
clone_size: NA
j_call: TRBJ2-1
cdr3_aa: CASSQEPRTSASSYNEQFF
cdr3_nt: TGCGCCAGCAGCCAAGAGCCCCGCACTAGCGCGAGCTCCTACAATGAGCAGTTCTTC

v_call: TRBV15
d_call: NA
clone_size: NA
j_call: TRBJ2-7
cdr3_aa: CATSRDRQVDEQYF
cdr3_nt: TGTGCCACCAGCAGAGATCGTCAGGTCGACGAGCAGTACTTC

v_call: TRBV7-2
d_call: NA
clone_size: NA
j_call: TRBJ1-2
cdr3_aa: CASSLTGLRRGYTF
cdr3_nt: TGTGCCAGCAGCTTAACAGGCCTCAGACGCGGCTACACCTTC

v_call: TRBV7-2
d_call: NA
clone_size: NA
j_call: TRBJ2-5
cdr3_aa: CASSPSYRVQETQYF
cdr3_nt: TGTGCCAGCAGCCCGTCGTACAGGGTCCAAGAGACCCAGTACTTC

v_call: TRBV10-3
d_call: NA
clone_size: NA
j_call: TRBJ2-7
cdr3_aa: CAISLTGSKYEQYF
cdr3_nt: TGTGCCATCAGCCTAACAGGGTCCAAGTACGAGCAGTACTTC

v_call: TRBV9
d_call: NA
clone_size: NA
j_call: TRBJ2-2
cdr3_aa: CASSVSQGNTGELFF
cdr3_nt: TGTGCCAGCAGCGTATCGCAGGGGAACACCGGGGAGCTGTTTTTT

v_call: TRBV18
d_call: NA
clone_size: NA
j_call: TRBJ1-1
cdr3_aa: CASSPTGNTEAFF
cdr3_nt: TGTGCCAGCTCACCGACGGGGAACACTGAAGCTTTCTTT

v_call: TRBV6-6
d_call: TRBD1
clone_size: NA
j_call: TRBJ2-7
cdr3_aa: CASSLDSWDRLLQSSYEQYF
cdr3_nt: TGTGCCAGCAGTCTCGACAGCTGGGACAGGCTTCTTCAGAGCTCCTACGAGCAGTACTTC

v_call: TRBV5-1
d_call: TRBD1
clone_size: NA
j_call: TRBJ1-2
cdr3_aa: CASSLDWTGDGYTF
cdr3_nt: TGCGCCAGCAGCTTGGACTGGACAGGGGATGGCTACACCTTC

v_call: TRBV24-1
d_call: NA
clone_size: NA
j_call: TRBJ2-6
cdr3_aa: CATSGGKTGANVLTF
cdr3_nt: TGTGCCACCAGTGGCGGTAAGACTGGGGCCAACGTCCTGACTTTC

v_call: TRBV7-9
d_call: NA
clone_size: NA
j_call: TRBJ2-1
cdr3_aa: CASSLGQNEQFF
cdr3_nt: TGTGCCAGCAGCTTGGGACAAAATGAGCAGTTCTTC

v_call: TRBV19
d_call: NA
clone_size: NA
j_call: TRBJ2-6
cdr3_aa: CASSIGGRGDSGANVLTF
cdr3_nt: TGTGCCAGTAGTATCGGCGGCAGGGGCGACTCTGGGGCCAACGTCCTGACTTTC

v_call: TRBV9
d_call: NA
clone_size: NA
j_call: TRBJ2-7
cdr3_aa: CASSVATGSGDEQYF
cdr3_nt: TGTGCCAGCAGCGTAGCAACGGGCTCGGGGGACGAGCAGTACTTC

v_call: TRBV5-1
d_call: NA
clone_size: NA
j_call: TRBJ2-5
cdr3_aa: CASSFQRGRQETQYF
cdr3_nt: TGCGCCAGCAGCTTCCAGAGAGGCCGTCAAGAGACCCAGTACTTC

v_call: TRBV18
d_call: NA
clone_size: NA
j_call: TRBJ2-3
cdr3_aa: CASSPRDTQYF
cdr3_nt: TGTGCCAGCTCACCCAGAGATACGCAGTATTTT

v_call: TRBV2
d_call: TRBD1
clone_size: NA
j_call: TRBJ1-6
cdr3_aa: CASRGQGSSPLHF
cdr3_nt: TGTGCCAGCAGGGGACAGGGAAGTTCACCCCTCCACTTT

v_call: TRBV5-1
d_call: NA
clone_size: NA
j_call: TRBJ2-5
cdr3_aa: CASSLGVGYQETQYF
cdr3_nt: TGCGCCAGCAGCCTAGGGGTCGGTTACCAAGAGACCCAGTACTTC

v_call: TRBV7-9
d_call: TRBD1
clone_size: few
j_call: TRBJ1-6
cdr3_aa: CASSTGQGRFRSPLHF
cdr3_nt: TGTGCCAGCAGCACCGGACAGGGAAGGTTTAGATCACCCCTCCACTTT

v_call: TRBV5-1
d_call: NA
clone_size: NA
j_call: TRBJ1-4
cdr3_aa: CASSLRSAGVKDEKLFF
cdr3_nt: TGCGCCAGCAGCCTACGAAGTGCGGGGGTGAAGGATGAAAAACTGTTTTTT

v_call: TRBV5-1
d_call: NA
clone_size: NA
j_call: TRBJ2-4
cdr3_aa: CASSFTDSLAKNIQYF
cdr3_nt: TGCGCCAGCAGCTTCACGGACAGTCTAGCCAAAAACATTCAGTACTTC

v_call: TRBV14
d_call: TRBD1
clone_size: NA
j_call: TRBJ2-7
cdr3_aa: CASSQEGTGSSYEQYF
cdr3_nt: TGTGCCAGCAGCCAAGAAGGGACAGGGAGCTCCTACGAGCAGTACTTC

v_call: TRBV29-1
d_call: TRBD1
clone_size: NA
j_call: TRBJ1-2
cdr3_aa: CSVGRPTGTVFGYTF
cdr3_nt: TGCAGCGTCGGCCGACCTACCGGGACAGTTTTTGGCTACACCTTC

v_call: TRBV5-5
d_call: TRBD2
clone_size: NA
j_call: TRBJ2-1
cdr3_aa: CASSLGTISSYNEQFF
cdr3_nt: TGTGCCAGCAGCTTAGGGACTATCAGCTCCTACAATGAGCAGTTCTTC

v_call: TRBV5-8
d_call: NA
clone_size: NA
j_call: TRBJ2-7
cdr3_aa: CASSLSGSSYEQYF
cdr3_nt: TGTGCCAGCAGCTTGTCCGGGAGCTCCTACGAGCAGTACTTC

v_call: TRBV28
d_call: NA
clone_size: NA
j_call: TRBJ1-4
cdr3_aa: CASSFPGQLATNEKLFF
cdr3_nt: TGTGCCAGCAGTTTTCCCGGACAGCTGGCAACTAATGAAAAACTGTTTTTT

v_call: TRBV28
d_call: TRBD1
clone_size: NA
j_call: TRBJ2-7
cdr3_aa: CASSLYPDRAYEQYF
cdr3_nt: TGTGCCAGCAGTTTATATCCCGACAGGGCCTACGAGCAGTACTTC

v_call: TRBV19
d_call: TRBD2
clone_size: NA
j_call: TRBJ2-3
cdr3_aa: CASSLQAGPVTDTQYF
cdr3_nt: TGTGCCAGTAGTCTCCAAGCGGGGCCTGTCACAGATACGCAGTATTTT

v_call: TRBV6-2/TRBV6-3
d_call: TRBD2
clone_size: once
j_call: TRBJ2-7
cdr3_aa: CASSPLRLARTYEQYF
cdr3_nt: TGTGCCAGCAGTCCGCTAAGACTAGCGAGGACCTACGAGCAGTACTTC

v_call: TRBV7-3
d_call: NA
clone_size: once
j_call: TRBJ2-3
cdr3_aa: CASSLMEGGGSQYF
cdr3_nt: TGTGCCAGCAGCTTAATGGAGGGTGGTGGATCGCAGTATTTT

v_call: TRBV5-1
d_call: TRBD1
clone_size: NA
j_call: TRBJ2-4
cdr3_aa: CASSLAPTRDREGIQYF
cdr3_nt: TGCGCCAGCAGCTTGGCGCCTACTCGGGACAGGGAAGGCATTCAGTACTTC

v_call: TRBV7-2
d_call: TRBD1
clone_size: NA
j_call: TRBJ1-2
cdr3_aa: CASSRRTGEPIGYTF
cdr3_nt: TGTGCCAGCAGTCGTAGGACAGGGGAGCCGATTGGCTACACCTTC

v_call: TRBV7-3
d_call: TRBD1
clone_size: NA
j_call: TRBJ2-1
cdr3_aa: CASSTGTGNEQFF
cdr3_nt: TGTGCCAGCAGCACGGGGACAGGAAATGAGCAGTTCTTC

v_call: TRBV6-5
d_call: TRBD1
clone_size: NA
j_call: TRBJ1-6
cdr3_aa: CASIVTGYNSPLHF
cdr3_nt: TGTGCCAGCATCGTGACAGGGTATAATTCACCCCTCCACTTT

v_call: TRBV3-1/TRBV3-2
d_call: TRBD1
clone_size: NA
j_call: TRBJ1-5
cdr3_aa: CASSSEDRGNQPQHF
cdr3_nt: TGTGCCAGCAGCTCGGAGGACAGGGGAAATCAGCCCCAGCATTTT

v_call: TRBV5-1
d_call: NA
clone_size: NA
j_call: TRBJ1-5
cdr3_aa: CASSLGGGAQPQHF
cdr3_nt: TGCGCCAGCAGCTTGGGCGGGGGGGCTCAGCCCCAGCATTTT

v_call: TRBV2
d_call: NA
clone_size: NA
j_call: TRBJ1-3
cdr3_aa: CASRSAFSGNTIYF
cdr3_nt: TGTGCCAGCAGGAGTGCTTTCTCTGGAAACACCATATATTTT

v_call: TRBV11-2
d_call: NA
clone_size: NA
j_call: TRBJ1-1
cdr3_aa: CASSLERQGEAFF
cdr3_nt: TGTGCCAGCAGCTTAGAAAGGCAGGGTGAAGCTTTCTTT

v_call: TRBV3-1/TRBV3-2
d_call: TRBD1
clone_size: NA
j_call: TRBJ2-3
cdr3_aa: CASSPQTGGDTQYF
cdr3_nt: TGTGCCAGCAGCCCTCAGACAGGGGGCGATACGCAGTATTTT

v_call: TRBV15
d_call: NA
clone_size: NA
j_call: TRBJ2-3
cdr3_aa: CATSSDIEDTQYF
cdr3_nt: TGTGCCACCAGCTCGGACATTGAGGATACGCAGTATTTT

v_call: TRBV25-1
d_call: TRBD2
clone_size: NA
j_call: TRBJ2-1
cdr3_aa: CASSRAGQNNEQFF
cdr3_nt: TGTGCCAGCAGCCGAGCGGGGCAAAACAATGAGCAGTTCTTC

v_call: TRBV7-3
d_call: TRBD2
clone_size: few
j_call: TRBJ2-3
cdr3_aa: CASSLGAGGTDTQYF
cdr3_nt: TGTGCCAGCAGCTTGGGTGCGGGAGGGACAGATACGCAGTATTTT

v_call: TRBV7-8
d_call: NA
clone_size: once
j_call: TRBJ1-3
cdr3_aa: CASSPSGDTIYF
cdr3_nt: TGTGCCAGCAGCCCCTCAGGGGACACCATATATTTT

v_call: TRBV6-1
d_call: TRBD1
clone_size: NA
j_call: TRBJ1-2
cdr3_aa: CASSETGGDYGYTF
cdr3_nt: TGTGCCAGCAGTGAGACAGGGGGCGATTATGGCTACACCTTC

v_call: TRBV27
d_call: NA
clone_size: NA
j_call: TRBJ1-2
cdr3_aa: CASTSRGNYGYTF
cdr3_nt: TGTGCCAGCACCTCCCGAGGGAACTATGGCTACACCTTC

v_call: TRBV19
d_call: TRBD1
clone_size: NA
j_call: TRBJ1-1
cdr3_aa: CASSIGRGPYTEAFF
cdr3_nt: TGTGCCAGTAGTATTGGTAGGGGGCCATACACTGAAGCTTTCTTT

v_call: TRBV4-1
d_call: TRBD2
clone_size: NA
j_call: TRBJ2-1
cdr3_aa: CASSHPRTSGSYNEQFF
cdr3_nt: TGCGCCAGCAGCCACCCCCGAACTAGCGGGAGTTACAATGAGCAGTTCTTC